This T cell receptor beta chain is drawn from a study of tumor-infiltrating lymphocytes in primary liver carcinoma. Study at large: Those enrolled were patients of both sexes, who were aged 30 to 69 years. With diameters of about 4.2 to 10 cm, tumors were stage T1-T3 N0M0. Study-wide findings and caveats: Significantly larger top-250-clone fractions were found in tumors than in blood (p = 0.039).

The roughly 19-32 mg bulk tissue piece was not sorted before simultaneous RNA and DNA extraction. Patients in the cohort were treatment-naive and living with chronic HBV infection. Germline loops: CDR1 SGHAT, CDR2 FQNNGV. The CDR3 sequence is 14 residues long. As for this clonotype: Its antigen is unidentified. A read error may produce the germline difference seen at one junction end.

The investigators made TCR beta cDNA from roughly 0.45 ug total RNA, using a constant-region primer. Employing slightly modified ARM-PCR, three nested multiplex PCR rounds were run, and these gave rise to the TCR beta libraries. Rounds one and two of PCR, each of 10 to 11 cycles, were primed with TRBV1-TRBV30 forward primers and a C-beta reverse primer. Using its own MiXCR run on the multiplex PCR reads, TCRdb lists one record per CDR3 protein. The data contain tens of thousands of distinct CDR3 sequences, roughly 80% of them singletons. This TCR came from a woman aged 25 to 39 with primary liver carcinoma and hepatitis B virus infection. V is TRBV11-2 and J is TRBJ2-3; no clear D gene. TRBJ1-5 explains the end of the DNA better; the J call may be wrong. Sequencing was performed on tumor-adjacent normal liver tissue. The CDR3 protein is CANSPQTHSDTQHF. DNA of the CDR3: TGTGCCAACAGCCCACAAACTCACTCAGATACGCAGCATTTT.